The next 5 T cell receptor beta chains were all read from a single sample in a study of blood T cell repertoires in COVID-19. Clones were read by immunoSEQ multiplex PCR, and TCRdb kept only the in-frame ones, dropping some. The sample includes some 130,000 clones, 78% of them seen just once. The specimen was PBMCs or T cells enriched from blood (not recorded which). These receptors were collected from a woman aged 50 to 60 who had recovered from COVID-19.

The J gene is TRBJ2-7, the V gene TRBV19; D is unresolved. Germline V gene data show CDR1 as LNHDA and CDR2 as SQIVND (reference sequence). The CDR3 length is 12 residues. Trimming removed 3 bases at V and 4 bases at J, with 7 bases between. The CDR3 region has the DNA TGTGCCAGTAGTATTCGGAGTTACGAGCAGTACGTC. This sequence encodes CASSIRSYEQYV.

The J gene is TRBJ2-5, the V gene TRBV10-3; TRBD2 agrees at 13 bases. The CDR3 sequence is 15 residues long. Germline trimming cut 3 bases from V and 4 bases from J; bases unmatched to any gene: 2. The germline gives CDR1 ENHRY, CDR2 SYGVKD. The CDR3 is CAISELAGGRETQYF. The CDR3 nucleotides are TGTGCCATCAGTGAACTAGCGGGGGGGCGAGAGACCCAGTACTTC.

The CDR3 bases are TGTGCCAGCAGCTTGGGGGGGGGCTCTGGAAACACCATATATTTT. It yields the protein CASSLGGGSGNTIYF. The chain uses TRBV5-4 and TRBJ1-3; D perhaps matches TRBD1 (5 bases). The CDR3 has 15 residues. V was clipped by 0 bases and J by 0 bases, with 7 bases between them. Germline CDR1 is SGHNT and CDR2 is YYREEE (reference sequence).

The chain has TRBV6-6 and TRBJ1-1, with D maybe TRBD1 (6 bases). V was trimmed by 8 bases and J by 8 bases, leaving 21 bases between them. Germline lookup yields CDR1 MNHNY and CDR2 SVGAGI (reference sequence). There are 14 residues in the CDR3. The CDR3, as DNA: TGTGCCAGCGCCCTGGGGGCCGGGGTGTACGAAGCTTTCTTT. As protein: CASALGAGVYEAFF.

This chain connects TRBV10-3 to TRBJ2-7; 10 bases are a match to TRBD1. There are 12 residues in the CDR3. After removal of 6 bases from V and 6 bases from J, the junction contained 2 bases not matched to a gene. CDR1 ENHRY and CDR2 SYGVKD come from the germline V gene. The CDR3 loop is CAIRDRGSEQYF. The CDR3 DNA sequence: TGTGCCATCAGGGACAGGGGGTCCGAGCAGTACTTC.